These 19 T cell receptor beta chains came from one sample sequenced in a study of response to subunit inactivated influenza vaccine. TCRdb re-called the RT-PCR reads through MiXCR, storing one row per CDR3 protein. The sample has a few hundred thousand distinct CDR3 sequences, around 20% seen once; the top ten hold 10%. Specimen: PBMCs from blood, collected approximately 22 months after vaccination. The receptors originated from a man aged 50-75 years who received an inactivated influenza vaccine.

The CDR3 nucleotides read TGTGCCAGCACCCAGGGACGTCCGCTAGTTTCGACCCAGTACTTC. This sequence encodes CASTQGRPLVSTQYF. J is TRBJ2-5 and V is TRBV6-1; either TRBD1 or TRBD2 may fit D (5 bases each). Trimming stripped 7 bases from V and 7 bases from J, with 22 bases between. The CDR3 contains 15 residues. The germline V gene has CDR1 MNHNS and CDR2 SASEGT.

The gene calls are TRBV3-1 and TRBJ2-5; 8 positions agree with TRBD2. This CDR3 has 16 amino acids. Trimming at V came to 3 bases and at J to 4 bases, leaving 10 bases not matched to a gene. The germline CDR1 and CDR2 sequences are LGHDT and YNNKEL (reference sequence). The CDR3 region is CASSQLAGSTGETQYF. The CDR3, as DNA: TGTGCCAGCAGCCAGTTAGCGGGATCTACGGGAGAGACCCAGTACTTC.

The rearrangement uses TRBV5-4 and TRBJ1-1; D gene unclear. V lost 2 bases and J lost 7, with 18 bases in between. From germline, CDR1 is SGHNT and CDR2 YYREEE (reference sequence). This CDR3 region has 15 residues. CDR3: CASSFHSGRGIEAFF. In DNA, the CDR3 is TGTGCCAGCAGCTTCCATTCTGGGCGAGGGATTGAAGCTTTCTTT. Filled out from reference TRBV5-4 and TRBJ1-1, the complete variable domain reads ETGVTQSPTHLIKTRGQQVTLRCSSQSGHNTVSWYQQALGQGPQFIFQYYREEENGRGNFPPRFSGLQFPNYSSELNVNALELDDSALYLCASSFHSGRGIEAFFGQGTRLTVV.

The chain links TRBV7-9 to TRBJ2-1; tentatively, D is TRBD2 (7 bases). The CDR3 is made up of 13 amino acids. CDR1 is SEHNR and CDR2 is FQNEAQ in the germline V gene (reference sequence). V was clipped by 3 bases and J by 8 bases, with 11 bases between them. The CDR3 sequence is CASSLPGGDEQFF. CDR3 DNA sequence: TGTGCCAGCAGCTTGCCGGGGGGCGATGAGCAGTTCTTC. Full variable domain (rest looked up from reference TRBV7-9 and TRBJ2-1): DTGVSQNPRHKITKRGQNVTFRCDPISEHNRLYWYRQTLGQGPEFLTYFQNEAQLEKSRLLSDRFSAERPKGSFSTLEIQRTEQGDSAMYLCASSLPGGDEQFFGPGTRLTVL.

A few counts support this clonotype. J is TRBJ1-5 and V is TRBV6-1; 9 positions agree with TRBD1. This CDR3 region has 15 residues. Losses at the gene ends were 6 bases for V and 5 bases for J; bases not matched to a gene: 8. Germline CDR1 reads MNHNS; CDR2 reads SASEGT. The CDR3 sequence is CASSSLGQGHQPQHF. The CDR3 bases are TGTGCCAGCAGCTCCTTAGGACAGGGGCATCAGCCCCAGCATTTT.

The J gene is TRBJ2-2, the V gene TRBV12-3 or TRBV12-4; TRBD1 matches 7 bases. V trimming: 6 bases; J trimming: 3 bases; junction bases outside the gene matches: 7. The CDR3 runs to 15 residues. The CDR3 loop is CASSPGQRHTGELFF. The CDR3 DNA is TGTGCCAGCAGCCCGGGACAGCGGCACACCGGGGAGCTGTTTTTT.

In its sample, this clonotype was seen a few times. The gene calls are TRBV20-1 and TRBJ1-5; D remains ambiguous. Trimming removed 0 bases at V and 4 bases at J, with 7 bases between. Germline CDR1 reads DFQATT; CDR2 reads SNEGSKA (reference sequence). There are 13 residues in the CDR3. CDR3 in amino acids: CSARDRKNQPQHF. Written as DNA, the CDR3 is TGCAGTGCTAGAGACAGGAAAAATCAGCCCCAGCATTTT.

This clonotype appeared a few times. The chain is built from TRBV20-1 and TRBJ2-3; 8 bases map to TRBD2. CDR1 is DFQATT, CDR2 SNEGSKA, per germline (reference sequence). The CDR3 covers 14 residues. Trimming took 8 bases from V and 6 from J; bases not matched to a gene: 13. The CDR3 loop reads CSFTPAGGADTQYF. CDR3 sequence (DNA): TGCAGTTTCACCCCCGCCGGGGGGGCGGATACGCAGTATTTT.

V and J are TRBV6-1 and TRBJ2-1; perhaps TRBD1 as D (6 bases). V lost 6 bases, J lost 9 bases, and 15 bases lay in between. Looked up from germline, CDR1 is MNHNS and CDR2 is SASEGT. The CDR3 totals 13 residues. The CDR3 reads CASRAPRGFEQFF. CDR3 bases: TGTGCCAGCAGAGCACCCAGGGGATTTGAGCAGTTCTTC.

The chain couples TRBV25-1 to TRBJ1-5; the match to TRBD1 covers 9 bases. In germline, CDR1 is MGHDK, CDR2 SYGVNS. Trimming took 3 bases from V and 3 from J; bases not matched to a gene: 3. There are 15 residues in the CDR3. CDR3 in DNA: TGTGCCAGCAGTGAGGGACAGGGCTCCAATCAGCCCCAGCATTTT. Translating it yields CASSEGQGSNQPQHF.

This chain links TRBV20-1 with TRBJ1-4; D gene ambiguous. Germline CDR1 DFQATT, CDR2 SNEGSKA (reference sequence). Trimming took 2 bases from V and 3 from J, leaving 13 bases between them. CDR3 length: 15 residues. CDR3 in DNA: TGCAGTGCTAGATCCAGGCCTGGGGCTAATGAAAAACTGTTTTTT. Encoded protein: CSARSRPGANEKLFF.

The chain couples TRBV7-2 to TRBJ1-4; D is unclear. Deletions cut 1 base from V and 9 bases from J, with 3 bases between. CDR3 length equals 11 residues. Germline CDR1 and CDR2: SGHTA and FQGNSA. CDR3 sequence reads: CASSLDKKLFF. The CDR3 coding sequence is TGTGCCAGCAGCTTAGATAAAAAACTGTTTTTT.

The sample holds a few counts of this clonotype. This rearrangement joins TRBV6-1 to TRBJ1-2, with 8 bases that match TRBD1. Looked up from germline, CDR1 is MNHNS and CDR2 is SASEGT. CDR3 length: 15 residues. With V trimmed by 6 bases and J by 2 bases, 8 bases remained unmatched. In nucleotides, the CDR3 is TGTGCCAGCAGCCCCCGGACAGGGTGGAACTATGGCTACACCTTC. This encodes CASSPRTGWNYGYTF.

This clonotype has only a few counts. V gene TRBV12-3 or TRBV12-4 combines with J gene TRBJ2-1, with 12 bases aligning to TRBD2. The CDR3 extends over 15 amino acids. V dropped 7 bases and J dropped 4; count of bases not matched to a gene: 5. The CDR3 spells CASTGTSGHYNEQFF. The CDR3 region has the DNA TGTGCCAGCACCGGGACTAGCGGGCATTACAATGAGCAGTTCTTC.

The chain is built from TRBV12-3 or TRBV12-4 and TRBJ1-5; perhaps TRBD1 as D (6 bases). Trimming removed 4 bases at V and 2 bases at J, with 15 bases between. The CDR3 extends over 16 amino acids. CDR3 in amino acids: CASSSPRGYGNQPQHF. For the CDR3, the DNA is TGTGCCAGCAGTTCCCCCAGGGGATATGGCAATCAGCCCCAGCATTTT.

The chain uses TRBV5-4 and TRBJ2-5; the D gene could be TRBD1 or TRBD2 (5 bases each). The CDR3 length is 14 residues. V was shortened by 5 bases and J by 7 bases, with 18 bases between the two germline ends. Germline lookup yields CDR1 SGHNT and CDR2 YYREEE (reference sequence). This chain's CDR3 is CASSKPGPPWTQYF. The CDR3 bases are TGTGCCAGCAGTAAGCCGGGACCACCTTGGACCCAGTACTTC.

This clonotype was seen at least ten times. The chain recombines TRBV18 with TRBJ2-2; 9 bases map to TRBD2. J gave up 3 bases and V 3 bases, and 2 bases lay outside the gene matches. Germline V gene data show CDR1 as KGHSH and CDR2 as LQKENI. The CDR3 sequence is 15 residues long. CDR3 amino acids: CASSPGLADTGELFF. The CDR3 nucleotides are TGTGCCAGCTCACCGGGACTAGCAGACACCGGGGAGCTGTTTTTT.

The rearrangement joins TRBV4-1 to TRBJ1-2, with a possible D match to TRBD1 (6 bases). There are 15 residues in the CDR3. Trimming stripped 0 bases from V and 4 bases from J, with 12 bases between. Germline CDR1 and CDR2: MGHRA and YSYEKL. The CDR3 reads CASSQDRNRAYGYTF. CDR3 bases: TGCGCCAGCAGCCAAGATCGGAACAGGGCCTATGGCTACACCTTC.

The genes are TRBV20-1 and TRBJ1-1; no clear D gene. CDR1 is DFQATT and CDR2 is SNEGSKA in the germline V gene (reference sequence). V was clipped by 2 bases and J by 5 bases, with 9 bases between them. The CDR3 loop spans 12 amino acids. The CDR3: CSARRPVTEAFF. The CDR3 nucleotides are TGCAGTGCTAGACGACCTGTTACTGAAGCTTTCTTT.